The rows below give T cell receptor beta chains drawn from one sample of a study of blood T cells in healthy people across ages. From the 5' RACE reads, TCRdb called clonotypes with MiXCR, one entry per CDR3 protein. The table records 1,500,000 or so distinct CDR3 sequences, around 40% of them present only once. The specimen was blood. The receptors come from a woman younger than 30 in good health. Both conserved end residues are part of each CDR3. The D gene is left open where the match is weak. The size of a clone is reported for some rows only, either as once, few or many, or as a class for expanded clones.

clone_size: .; j_call: TRBJ2-1; cdr3_length: 15; v_call: TRBV27; d_call: .; cdr3_nt: TGTGCCAGCAGGAATCCGGGGGAGATGTACAATGAGCAGTTCTTC; cdr3_aa: CASRNPGEMYNEQFF
clone_size: .; j_call: TRBJ1-1; cdr3_length: 14; v_call: TRBV4-2; d_call: TRBD1; cdr3_nt: TGTGCCAGCAGCCAAGACCCGGGGACAGCCGAAGCTTTCTTT; cdr3_aa: CASSQDPGTAEAFF
clone_size: .; j_call: TRBJ2-1; cdr3_length: 16; v_call: TRBV3-1; d_call: .; cdr3_nt: TGTGCCAGCAGCCAAGAGGGAGAGCCCGGGCTACGGGAGCAGTTCTTC; cdr3_aa: CASSQEGEPGLREQFF
clone_size: .; j_call: TRBJ2-7; cdr3_length: 15; v_call: TRBV7-2; d_call: .; cdr3_nt: TGTGCCAGCAGCTTAAATGGGTGGAACTCCTACGAGCAGTACTTC; cdr3_aa: CASSLNGWNSYEQYF
clone_size: .; j_call: TRBJ2-5; cdr3_length: 12; v_call: TRBV4-1; d_call: .; cdr3_nt: TGCGCCAGCAGCCAAGATGTAGGAGGGCGGTACTTC; cdr3_aa: CASSQDVGGRYF
clone_size: .; j_call: TRBJ2-1; cdr3_length: 15; v_call: TRBV7-3; d_call: TRBD2; cdr3_nt: TGTGCCAGCAGCTCTACTAGCGGGGAGTGCAATGAGCAGTTCTTC; cdr3_aa: CASSSTSGECNEQFF
clone_size: few; j_call: TRBJ1-2; cdr3_length: 13; v_call: TRBV2; d_call: TRBD1; cdr3_nt: TGTGCCAGCAAGGGACAGGGGGCTTTTGGCTACACCTTC; cdr3_aa: CASKGQGAFGYTF
clone_size: many; j_call: TRBJ2-1; cdr3_length: 15; v_call: TRBV4-1; d_call: TRBD1; cdr3_nt: TGCGCCAGCAGCCTAGGGACAGGAAAATCCAATGAGCAGTTCTTC; cdr3_aa: CASSLGTGKSNEQFF
clone_size: once; j_call: TRBJ2-5; cdr3_length: 13; v_call: TRBV7-3; d_call: .; cdr3_nt: TGTGCCAGCAGCTTAACTGCGGCGGGGACCCAGTACTTC; cdr3_aa: CASSLTAAGTQYF
clone_size: .; j_call: TRBJ2-1; cdr3_length: 15; v_call: TRBV28; d_call: .; cdr3_nt: TGTGCCAGCAGTTTCCGCGGCTTTTCTATCGGTGAGCAGTTCTTC; cdr3_aa: CASSFRGFSIGEQFF
clone_size: few; j_call: TRBJ2-1; cdr3_length: 15; v_call: TRBV9; d_call: .; cdr3_nt: TGTGCCAGCAGCGTAGTGTCAGCGTTGGGCAATGAGCAGTTCTTC; cdr3_aa: CASSVVSALGNEQFF
clone_size: .; j_call: TRBJ2-3; cdr3_length: 12; v_call: TRBV28; d_call: .; cdr3_nt: TGTGCCAGCAGTTCAGAGGGGGATACGCAGTATTTT; cdr3_aa: CASSSEGDTQYF
clone_size: .; j_call: TRBJ2-1; cdr3_length: 15; v_call: TRBV7-2; d_call: TRBD2; cdr3_nt: TGTGCCAGCTTCGAGCGGGGATACTCCTACAATGAGCAGTTCTTC; cdr3_aa: CASFERGYSYNEQFF
clone_size: few; j_call: TRBJ2-5; cdr3_length: 12; v_call: TRBV10-3; d_call: .; cdr3_nt: TGTGCCATCGGGGGCCTCTTAGAGACCCAGTACTTC; cdr3_aa: CAIGGLLETQYF
clone_size: .; j_call: TRBJ2-3; cdr3_length: 19; v_call: TRBV7-2; d_call: TRBD2; cdr3_nt: TGTGCCAGCAGCTTAGGACTAGCGGGGGGGCCGGTTAGCACAGATACGCAGTATTTT; cdr3_aa: CASSLGLAGGPVSTDTQYF
clone_size: .; j_call: TRBJ2-5; cdr3_length: 14; v_call: TRBV4-3; d_call: .; cdr3_nt: TGCGCCAGCAGCCAAGATCCGTTCCAAGAGACCCAGTACTTC; cdr3_aa: CASSQDPFQETQYF
clone_size: .; j_call: TRBJ2-1; cdr3_length: 18; v_call: TRBV4-3; d_call: TRBD2; cdr3_nt: TGCGCCAGCAGCCAAGTCTTCAGCGGGAGTAGCTCCTACAATGAGCAGTTCTTC; cdr3_aa: CASSQVFSGSSSYNEQFF
clone_size: .; j_call: TRBJ2-5; cdr3_length: 15; v_call: TRBV7-2; d_call: .; cdr3_nt: TGTGCCAGCAGCGAAGCCTCGAGGGGCCACGAGACCCAATACTTC; cdr3_aa: CASSEASRGHETQYF
clone_size: .; j_call: TRBJ2-3; cdr3_length: 14; v_call: TRBV7-3; d_call: .; cdr3_nt: TGTGCCAGCAGCTTTTCTGGGGTTGAAGATACGCAGTATTTT; cdr3_aa: CASSFSGVEDTQYF
clone_size: few; j_call: TRBJ2-4; cdr3_length: 16; v_call: TRBV20-1; d_call: .; cdr3_nt: TGCAGTGCTAGAGATAGTGGCGGTCTAGCCAAAAACATTCAGTACTTC; cdr3_aa: CSARDSGGLAKNIQYF
clone_size: .; j_call: TRBJ2-1; cdr3_length: 12; v_call: TRBV6-1; d_call: .; cdr3_nt: TGTGCCAGCAGTGAGGTTGTAGAGACCCAGTTCTTC; cdr3_aa: CASSEVVETQFF
clone_size: .; j_call: TRBJ2-5; cdr3_length: 15; v_call: TRBV11-3; d_call: TRBD2; cdr3_nt: TGTGCCAGCAGCTTCCAAGGGACTACCCTCAATGAGCAGTACTTC; cdr3_aa: CASSFQGTTLNEQYF